The next 4 T cell receptor beta chains were all read from a single sample in a study of Ad26.COV2.S vaccination and SARS-CoV-2 variants. Sequencing used immunoSEQ multiplex PCR; TCRdb keeps in-frame clones, though not all of them. This table holds hundreds of thousands of clones, 85% to 90% found once. Treatment denoted: around 19 received Ad26.COV2.S at low or high dose, single or two shots; a few received placebo; per-sample allocation not given. Sampling occurred on day 63 after the first vaccine or placebo injection. Sequences were derived from peripheral blood, sampled in a trial of Ad26.COV2.S vaccine versus placebo. The receptors originated from a person aged 18 to 65 who received the Ad26.COV2.S COVID-19 vaccine or a placebo.

The chain employs TRBV2 and TRBJ1-2; D not certain. Germline CDR1 reads SNHLY; CDR2 reads FYNNEI. V was pared by 3 bases and J by 2 bases, with 4 bases between. The CDR3 consists of 12 residues. The CDR3 coding sequence is TGTGCCAGCAGTGACAGGAACTATGGCTACACCTTC. Protein: CASSDRNYGYTF.

V and J are TRBV27 and TRBJ2-7; 10 bases are shared with TRBD1. CDR3 size: 14 residues. J was trimmed by 5 bases and V by 3 bases; bases with no gene match: 4. Germline CDR1 and CDR2: MNHEY and SMNVEV (reference sequence). CDR3 nucleotides: TGTGCCAGCAGTTTCCGGACAGGGGGGGACGAGCAGTACTTC. This sequence encodes CASSFRTGGDEQYF.

This clone was detected only once. The chain recombines TRBV9 with TRBJ1-2; no firm D call. CDR3 length: 15 amino acids. V lost 1 base, J lost 5 bases, and 15 bases lay in between. The germline V gene encodes CDR1 SGDLS and CDR2 YYNGEE. The CDR3 is CASSVREVGLYGYTF. The CDR3 DNA reads TGTGCCAGCAGCGTACGTGAGGTTGGATTATATGGCTACACCTTC. The entire variable domain, with the rest obtained from reference TRBV9 and TRBJ1-2, is as follows: DSGVTQTPKHLITATGQRVTLRCSPRSGDLSVYWYQQSLDQGLQFLIQYYNGEERAKGNILERFSAQQFPDLHSELNLSSLELGDSALYFCASSVREVGLYGYTFGSGTRLTVV.

This sequence joins TRBV24-1 and TRBJ2-3; the D call may be TRBD1 or TRBD2 (5 bases each). The CDR3 length is 16 residues. In germline, CDR1 is KGHDR, CDR2 SFDVKD. The ends were cut back, 0 bases at V and 1 base at J, with 10 bases in the middle. The CDR3 reads CATSDLRRGGTDTQYF. The CDR3 coding sequence is TGTGCCACCAGTGATTTGCGTCGGGGCGGCACAGATACGCAGTATTTT.